This TCR beta chain stems from a study of PD-L1 blockade in urothelial cancer (dated by TCRdb to between 2016 and 2019). Notes on the research overall: All patients started therapy around 2014 and received atezolizumab 1,200 mg intravenously every 3 weeks. Durable clinical benefit was defined as progression-free survival longer than 6 months, and TCR features were also tested against progression-free and overall survival. About 85% of the roughly 29 patients were identified as males with urothelial cancer of bladder origin, and a prior smoking history was reported by 18 of 29 patients. Blood samples yielded a median of around 130,000 T cells and more than 75,000 unique TCRs, with median clonality 0.080. Blood samples were analyzed at two time points: 3 weeks after treatment start (second dose) and 6 weeks after treatment start. An exploratory multi-omic analysis was conducted of the somatic, immune and clinical correlates of response to PD-L1 blockade with atezolizumab in urothelial cancer. An ECOG performance status of 0 or 1 was recorded for the patients, and 0 to 3 prior chemotherapy regimens had been received by the patients. Roughly 10 patients reached durable clinical benefit, while some 19 patients did not. Pretreatment tumor samples, along with matched peripheral blood collected serially before and after atezolizumab treatment, underwent TCR sequencing. In the same patients, pretreatment tumors underwent whole exome sequencing and RNA sequencing in addition to TCR sequencing. Pretreatment blood TCR-seq was available for twenty-nine patients, at least one posttreatment blood collection was obtained for 24 patients, and tumor TCR-seq was available for 24 patients.

Synthetic TCR analog templates were spiked into each PCR to estimate absolute template abundance from read counts. The immunoSEQ assay used bias-controlled V and J gene primers to amplify TCRbeta CDR3 regions from genomic DNA. Sequencing of rearranged TCRbeta segments was performed at approximately 20X coverage. For the original study's pipeline: Clustering was used to correct sequencing errors, and CDR3s were annotated against IMGT to assign V, D and J genes. Downstream analyses used only productive TCRbeta rearrangements, leaving out any out-of-frame or stop-codon sequences. To compute clonality, Shannon entropy was normalized by the log of the number of unique productive sequences and then subtracted from one. Clones differing between time points or between blood and tumor were identified using Fisher's exact test with Benjamini-Hochberg correction, with an adjusted p below 0.01 applied as the threshold. This immuneACCESS table, as held by TCRdb, lists in-frame sequences with V and J called but not all clones. Of the missing ones, under half trace to an unresolved V gene in checked studies; the others have no known cause. V and J calls and clone size are copied from that table; D and trimming were computed from the DNA. Across this sample there are roughly 95,000 clones, with over 75% seen only once. The ten largest clones capture 1.5% to 2% of the sample.

Comment on this clone: The clone's antigen remains unknown. No base quality values were provided; no much bigger clone lies one nucleotide off.

Here is what the overall study found, with its caveats: Greater expansion of tumor-associated TCR clones in peripheral blood 3 weeks after the start of treatment was observed in patients with durable benefit (n of about 20, p = 0.022). Because the sample size was small (n of about 30) and many of the analyses were exploratory, the results are meant to be hypothesis-generating. Improved progression-free and overall survival was associated with having pretreatment peripheral blood TCR clonality below the median.

The sample's time point label is to be understood as: pretreatment peripheral blood. The cohort comprised around 30 patients with locally advanced or metastatic urothelial carcinoma treated at Memorial Sloan Kettering on a trial protocol. Peripheral blood mononuclear cells were collected pretreatment and during treatment, at between 1 and 8 total time points per patient. The Qiagen DNeasy Blood extraction kit was used to purify genomic DNA from total PBMCs and tumor samples. PBMCs were collected pretreatment and during treatment, and were isolated and stored as previously described. The CDR3 runs 14 residues from the cysteine to the phenylalanine. CDR3 DNA only is kept here, 42 bases in frame from base 1. From a lookup of the germline V gene, CDR1 and CDR2 are MNHNS and SASEGT. V is pruned by 2 bases and J by 1 base, leaving 1 base of the junction without a gene match.

The material sequenced was PBMCs, taken around atezolizumab (anti-PD-L1) treatment. This sequence was found in a man in his 60s with urothelial cancer. The chain joins TRBV6-1 to TRBJ2-7, with 8 central nucleotides matching TRBD2. The CDR3 reads as follows: CASSERLASYEQYF. The DNA is as follows: TGTGCCAGCAGTGAAAGACTAGCGTCCTACGAGCAGTACTTC.